The next 22 T cell receptor beta chains were all read from a single sample in a study of T cells in Graves' hyperthyroidism and ophthalmopathy. Researchers amplified the TCR beta CDR3 regions from RNA transcripts. The HTBI set primed first-round TCR CDR3 RT-PCR. From the multiplex PCR reads, TCRdb called clonotypes with MiXCR, one entry per CDR3 protein. There are 250,000 to 300,000 distinct CDR3 sequences in the sample; roughly 14% occur only once, and roughly 7.5% lies in the top ten. Sequenced input: blood. Receptors originate from a woman between 25 and 40 years old with Graves' hyperthyroidism that later progressed to Graves' ophthalmopathy.

With regard to this clonotype: Just one base apart from a much larger clone, this may be a read error. The chain couples TRBV6-5 to TRBJ2-7, with a weak D call TRBD2 (5 bases). V lost 2 bases and J 7 bases, leaving 15 bases between the germline ends. Germline CDR1 MNHEY, CDR2 SVGAGI. There are 14 residues in the CDR3. CDR3 coding DNA: TGTGCCAGCAGTTACGTTAGCGCGTACAATGAGCAGTACTTC. It specifies CASSYVSAYNEQYF.

V gene TRBV20-1 combines with J gene TRBJ2-5; 14 nucleotides match TRBD2. The CDR3 loop spans 16 amino acids. The J segment lost 4 bases and the V segment lost 3 bases, leaving 7 bases of the junction unmatched. The V gene's germline CDR1 is DFQATT and CDR2 SNEGSKA (reference sequence). CDR3 nucleotides: TGCAGTGCTAGGGGTGGACTAGCGGGAGGATCAGAGACCCAGTACTTC. It specifies CSARGGLAGGSETQYF.

With regard to this clonotype: Since a much larger clone is just one base distant, this may be a read error. The chain combines TRBV12-3 or TRBV12-4 with TRBJ1-3, with D unclear. This CDR3 spans 12 amino acids. The CDR3 nucleotides read TGTGTCAGCAGCCAGACGGCGAACACCATATATTTT. This translates into CVSSQTANTIYF.

The genes are TRBV29-1 and TRBJ2-1; 8 bases are a match to TRBD1. Germline values: CDR1 SQVTM, CDR2 ANQGSEA. The CDR3 consists of 13 residues. The junction had 4 bases not matched to a gene; V was cut back by 6 bases and J by 3 bases. The CDR3 sequence: CSVSDRVYNEQFF. CDR3 DNA sequence: TGCAGCGTCTCGGACAGGGTCTACAATGAGCAGTTCTTC.

The chain carries TRBV12-3 or TRBV12-4 and TRBJ2-3, with TRBD2 identical over 14 bases. The CDR3 sequence is 19 residues long. J lost 1 base, V lost 4 bases, and 10 bases had no gene match. CDR3 coding DNA: TGTGCCAGCAGTTCCCGACGACTAGCGGGAGGGGGAGGCACAGATACGCAGTATTTT. It translates to CASSSRRLAGGGGTDTQYF.

V gene TRBV6-2 or TRBV6-3 combines with J gene TRBJ2-3; D remains unclear. V was pared by 2 bases and J by 2 bases, with 8 bases between. The CDR3 is 14 amino acids. The germline gives CDR1 MNHEY, CDR2 SVGEGT. The CDR3, as DNA: TGTGCCAGCAGTTACACCCGTTACACAGATACGCAGTATTTT. Translated: CASSYTRYTDTQYF.

This clonotype was seen only a few times. A read error may be the cause here, since a much bigger clone is one base away. J is TRBJ1-5 and V is TRBV20-1; possible D gene TRBD1, 5 bases. Trimming removed 6 bases from V and 3 bases from J, with 12 bases in between. CDR1 and CDR2 (germline): DFQATT, SNEGSKA (reference sequence). This CDR3 comprises 13 residues. CDR3 sequence reads: CSARGDDNQPQHF. The CDR3, as DNA: TGCAGTGCCCGAGGGGACGACAATCAGCCCCAGCATTTT.

The chain recombines TRBV20-1 with TRBJ2-7, with D perhaps matching TRBD2 (6 bases). The V gene's germline CDR1 is DFQATT and CDR2 SNEGSKA (reference sequence). The CDR3 has 15 amino acids. V was pared by 1 base and J by 7 bases, with 20 bases between. The CDR3 sequence: CSARGGTSGQGEQYF. The CDR3 nucleotides read TGCAGTGCTAGAGGCGGGACCTCTGGCCAGGGTGAGCAGTACTTC.

This clonotype was detected ten times or more. The chain combines TRBV18 with TRBJ1-3; D not certain. This CDR3 has 15 residues. Trimming took 3 bases from V and 0 from J, leaving 9 bases between them. Germline V lookup: CDR1 KGHSH, CDR2 LQKENI. The CDR3 here is CASSPPGYSGNTIYF. CDR3 DNA sequence: TGTGCCAGCTCACCCCCAGGTTACTCTGGAAACACCATATATTTT.

The CDR3 nucleotides are TGTGCCAGCGAACTCCGGAGGGTAAGGGGTCCTGGAAACACCATATATTTT. The encoded protein is CASELRRVRGPGNTIYF. This chain connects TRBV6-2 or TRBV6-3 to TRBJ1-3; D possibly corresponds to TRBD1 (5 bases). The CDR3 sequence is 17 residues long. V lost 8 bases to trimming and J lost 2 bases, with 22 bases between them. Germline CDR1 and CDR2: MNHEY and SVGEGT.

This clonotype appeared many times. The rearrangement joins TRBV29-1 to TRBJ2-3, with D perhaps TRBD2 (6 bases). The CDR3 is made up of 15 amino acids. V was shortened by 2 bases and J by 0 bases, with 12 bases between the two germline ends. From germline, CDR1 is SQVTM and CDR2 ANQGSEA. CDR3 in amino acids: CSVERGTLSTDTQYF. In nucleotides, the CDR3 is TGCAGCGTTGAACGGGGGACCCTTAGCACAGATACGCAGTATTTT.

This clonotype was observed a handful of times. The V and J genes are TRBV19 and TRBJ2-1, with 9 bases identical to TRBD2. Germline V gives CDR1 LNHDA, CDR2 SQIVND (reference sequence). This CDR3 has 20 residues. Trimming cost V 2 bases and J 0 bases; bases outside gene matches: 14. The CDR3 DNA reads TGTGCCAGTAGTATACGAGTACCCATAGCGGGAGCGAGCTCCTACAATGAGCAGTTCTTC. Translating it yields CASSIRVPIAGASSYNEQFF.

This clonotype was seen many times. The CDR3 region is CASSPILSSTGELFF. CDR3 bases: TGTGCCAGCAGTCCAATCTTAAGCAGCACCGGGGAGCTGTTTTTT. The rearrangement links TRBV7-8 to TRBJ2-2; D call uncertain. The CDR3 runs 15 residues. CDR1 is SGHVS and CDR2 is FQNEAQ in the germline V gene. With 6 bases removed from V and 4 bases from J, the gap between germline ends came to 15 bases.

This clonotype was observed at least ten times. The chain employs TRBV27 and TRBJ2-7; 10 bases are a match to TRBD2. The CDR3 sequence is 16 residues long. CDR1 MNHEY and CDR2 SMNVEV come from the germline V gene (reference sequence). J lost 0 bases, V lost 5 bases, and 7 bases had no gene match. The CDR3 region has the DNA TGTGCCAGCAGTAGCCTGACTAGCGGGTTCTCCTACGAGCAGTACTTC. Protein: CASSSLTSGFSYEQYF.

This clonotype was counted ten times or more. V is TRBV5-6 and J is TRBJ2-1; D unresolved. The length of the CDR3 is 12 residues. In germline, CDR1 is SGHDT, CDR2 YYEEEE. The ends were cut back, 5 bases at V and 10 bases at J, with 13 bases in the middle. CDR3 bases: TGTGCCAGCAGTAGTGGGGAAACGGAGCAGTTCTTC. This sequence encodes CASSSGETEQFF.

This clonotype was seen many times. The rearrangement links TRBV20-1 to TRBJ2-1; 7 bases are a match to TRBD2. Trimming took 6 bases from V and 6 from J; bases not matched to a gene: 17. CDR1 is DFQATT, CDR2 SNEGSKA, per germline (reference sequence). The CDR3 has 16 residues. CDR3: CSANRGAGAMVNEQFF. Written as DNA, the CDR3 is TGCAGTGCCAATAGGGGTGCGGGAGCCATGGTCAATGAGCAGTTCTTC.

This clonotype came up many times. The chain links TRBV20-1 to TRBJ2-3; tentative D call: TRBD2 (5 bases). The CDR3 length is 14 residues. V lost 6 bases, J lost 4 bases, and 17 bases lay in between. Germline V gene data show CDR1 as DFQATT and CDR2 as SNEGSKA (reference sequence). CDR3 bases: TGCAGTGCCCCCGGGGTAGCAACCGCAGATACGCAGTATTTT. Its protein is CSAPGVATADTQYF.

There are many counts of this clonotype. The J gene is TRBJ2-3, the V gene TRBV20-1, with D maybe TRBD2 (5 bases). CDR1 is DFQATT and CDR2 is SNEGSKA in the germline V gene (reference sequence). The CDR3 is 15 amino acids. V lost 5 bases, J lost 8 bases, and 23 bases lay in between. For the CDR3, the DNA is TGCAGTGCTCGCCGAGGAGAGGGAACCAGCGGTACGCAGTATTTT. Translated: CSARRGEGTSGTQYF.

This clonotype was picked up many times. V gene TRBV28 combines with J gene TRBJ2-1; no definite D call. CDR1 MDHEN and CDR2 SYDVKM come from the germline V gene. V shed 10 bases and J shed 8 bases, with 21 bases lying between them. There are 14 residues in the CDR3. CDR3 in DNA: TGTGCCACAATTATACGGGTGCCCCCCCATGAGCAGTTCTTC. This codes for CATIIRVPPHEQFF.

This clonotype was seen ten or more times. The chain recombines TRBV7-3 with TRBJ1-3, with 8 bases that match TRBD1. This CDR3 region has 17 residues. Germline V gene lookup returns CDR1 SGHTA and CDR2 FQGTGA. With 6 bases clipped from V and 0 bases from J, the junction kept 10 bases outside the gene matches. The CDR3: CASRKQGQENSGNTIYF. For the CDR3, the DNA is TGTGCCAGCAGAAAACAGGGACAGGAGAACTCTGGAAACACCATATATTTT.

In its sample, this clonotype was seen many times. The chain recombines TRBV6-2 or TRBV6-3 with TRBJ2-1; D perhaps matches TRBD2 (5 bases). The CDR3 extends over 13 amino acids. CDR1 MNHEY and CDR2 SVGEGT come from the germline V gene. V was pared by 6 bases and J by 10 bases, with 16 bases between. The CDR3 loop reads CASSGAPASEQFF. The DNA of the CDR3 is TGTGCCAGCAGCGGAGCTCCAGCTAGCGAGCAGTTCTTC.

This clonotype came up many times. The chain links TRBV19 to TRBJ2-7; 8 nucleotides line up with TRBD1. V dropped 3 bases and J dropped 5; count of bases not matched to a gene: 15. This CDR3 contains 17 residues. CDR1 is LNHDA, CDR2 SQIVND, per germline (reference sequence). This CDR3 is CASSMVFGGQGNHEQYF. The DNA of the CDR3 is TGTGCCAGTAGTATGGTCTTCGGTGGACAGGGCAACCACGAGCAGTACTTC.